This TCR beta chain is drawn from a study of patients and donors after allogeneic stem cell transplantation. Each CDR3 protein gets one entry after TCRdb re-called the RT-PCR reads with MiXCR. Of roughly 960,000 distinct CDR3 sequences listed, more than 15% are singletons. This receptor was taken from a human donor who was either an allogeneic HSCT recipient or a stem cell or donor lymphocyte infusion donor (not recorded which). It is not recorded whose cells these are; they may come from a transplant donor. Sequencing was performed on blood, either unsorted or a sorted T cell fraction (not recorded which).

CDR3 residues: CASRYDSMDTQYF. The CDR3 DNA reads TGTGCCAGCAGATACGACTCGATGGATACGCAGTATTTT. The chain employs TRBV12-3 or TRBV12-4 and TRBJ2-3; no firm D call. The V gene lost 6 bases and the J gene lost 6 bases, with 13 bases spanning the gap. The CDR3 consists of 13 residues.